These 6 T cell receptor beta chains came from one sample sequenced in a study of T cell repertoires in cytomegalovirus infection. TCRdb re-analysed the reads in MiXCR, keeping a single row per CDR3 protein. Among 500,000 or so distinct CDR3 sequences listed, 16% were seen once. Sample: CD8+ T cells from PBMCs. The receptors come from a human donor in good health (CMV status not recorded). Some clones in this sample may be carry-over from other donors' samples.

This clonotype has ten or more counts. V and J are TRBV7-9 and TRBJ2-3; tentative D call: TRBD2 (6 bases). Germline CDR1 is SEHNR and CDR2 is FQNEAQ (reference sequence). V lost 5 bases, J lost 0 bases, and 12 bases lay in between. This CDR3 region has 15 residues. The CDR3 reads CASSELAVSTDTQYF. The CDR3 DNA reads as TGTGCCAGCAGCGAACTAGCTGTTAGCACAGATACGCAGTATTTT. The full variable domain, its missing parts supplied by reference TRBV7-9 and TRBJ2-3, is DTGVSQNPRHKITKRGQNVTFRCDPISEHNRLYWYRQTLGQGPEFLTYFQNEAQLEKSRLLSDRFSAERPKGSFSTLEIQRTEQGDSAMYLCASSELAVSTDTQYFGPGTRLTVL.

This clonotype was seen many times. The chain links TRBV7-8 to TRBJ1-1; possibly TRBD1 for D (6 bases). Germline V gene data show CDR1 as SGHVS and CDR2 as FQNEAQ. The V end lost 5 bases, the J end lost 2 bases, and 12 bases lay between the germline ends. CDR3 length equals 14 residues. CDR3 bases: TGTGCCAGCAGCCTCCCGACAGGCAACACTGAAGCTTTCTTT. This encodes CASSLPTGNTEAFF.

This clonotype was seen repeatedly, ten times or more. The V gene is TRBV27, the J gene TRBJ2-1; TRBD1 or TRBD2 may be the D gene (7 bases each). Germline V gene sequence: CDR1 MNHEY, CDR2 SMNVEV (reference sequence). The CDR3 is 14 amino acids. Trimming took off 7 bases at V and 3 bases at J, with 13 bases between the two ends. The CDR3 bases are TGTGCCAGCAAGCGGGACAGTTTCTACAATGAGCAGTTCTTC. It codes for CASKRDSFYNEQFF.

The chain carries TRBV3-1 and TRBJ2-3; D is uncertain. V was cut by 5 bases and J by 0 bases, with 12 bases left in between. The germline V gene encodes CDR1 LGHDT and CDR2 YNNKEL (reference sequence). The CDR3 is made up of 15 amino acids. CDR3 in DNA: TGTGCCAGCAGCGAAGGATTGGTCAGCACAGATACGCAGTATTTT. This codes for CASSEGLVSTDTQYF.

The chain is built from TRBV23-1 and TRBJ1-3; tentatively, D is TRBD1 (6 bases). TRBV23-1 is an ORF for which the function is uncertain. Trimming took 0 bases from V and 0 from J, leaving 15 bases between them. This CDR3 contains 18 residues. The chain's CDR3 is CASSQSGEGGGSGNTIYF. Here the CDR3 DNA reads TGCGCCAGCAGTCAATCTGGGGAAGGAGGGGGCTCTGGAAACACCATATATTTT.

The sample holds many counts of this clonotype. The CDR3: CASRAATTGEKLFF. In nucleotides, the CDR3 is TGTGCCAGCAGGGCGGCCACCACCGGGGAAAAACTGTTTTTT. The J gene is TRBJ1-4, the V gene TRBV27; no firm D call. The V gene's germline CDR1 is MNHEY and CDR2 SMNVEV (reference sequence). V gave up 6 bases and J gave up 8 bases, with 16 bases separating them. This CDR3 region has 14 residues.